Sequencing of this T cell receptor beta chain was carried out in a study of CD8 T cells in Susac syndrome. Study findings and constraints: The study's TCR sequencing and HLA analysis drew on a certain number of individuals. That number was acknowledged as relatively small.

After extraction with the RNeasy kit, about 0.5 to 1 ug of the RNA was reverse transcribed using random hexamers. Multiplex immunoSEQ PCR targeted 54 Vbeta and 13 Jbeta TCR beta segments. TCRdb fed the immunoSEQ multiplex PCR reads into MiXCR, producing one record per CDR3 protein. The top ten clones hold more than 0.095% of a sample with some 120,000 distinct CDR3 sequences, roughly 96% of them seen once. CDR1 and CDR2 (germline): MDHEN, SYDVKM. Trimming pared 4 bases from V and 2 bases from J, leaving 2 bases between. The CDR3 length is 11 residues. As regards this clonotype: The target antigen is unknown.

Through negative isolation, CD4+ and CD8+ T cells were obtained, while TEMRA cells were enriched using FACS. Sequencing was carried out using CD4+ T cells from PBMCs. The TCR sequence derives from a human donor in good health. This chain uses TRBV28 with TRBJ1-2; D gene uncertain. The CDR3, as DNA: TGTGCCAGCAGTTGGAACTATGGCTACACCTTC. As protein: CASSWNYGYTF.